This entry lists 7 T cell receptor beta chains sequenced from one sample in a study of T-cell memory formation after mild COVID-19. TCRdb fed the 5' RACE reads into MiXCR, producing one record per CDR3 protein. Of about 310,000 distinct CDR3 sequences in the sample, about 15% were seen once. Source material: PBMCs or a T cell subset sorted from them (not recorded which). The source is a man between 18 and 29 years old who had mild COVID-19 (a few samples of this study predate the infection). Cell type and time point are not known.

V and J are TRBV19 and TRBJ1-2; D is perhaps TRBD1 (5 bases). The CDR3 is 13 amino acids. Germline lookup yields CDR1 LNHDA and CDR2 SQIVND (reference sequence). Trimming took 7 bases from V and 6 from J, leaving 15 bases between them. CDR3 region: CASTNPGVDGYTF. CDR3 nucleotide sequence: TGTGCCAGTACCAACCCGGGGGTCGATGGCTACACCTTC. The variable domain in full, completed from reference TRBV19 and TRBJ1-2, reads DGGITQSPKYLFRKEGQNVTLSCEQNLNHDAMYWYRQDPGQGLRLIYYSQIVNDFQKGDIAEGYSVSREKKESFPLTVTSAQKNPTAFYLCASTNPGVDGYTFGSGTRLTVV.

This chain joins TRBV7-3 and TRBJ1-3; D is uncertain. With 5 bases removed from V and 4 bases from J, the gap between germline ends came to 6 bases. CDR1 and CDR2 (germline): SGHTA, FQGTGA. The CDR3 consists of 12 residues. The CDR3 DNA is TGTGCCAGCAGCGCCGAGGGAAACACCATATATTTT. This sequence encodes CASSAEGNTIYF.

This chain connects TRBV5-6 to TRBJ2-2; the match to TRBD2 covers 9 bases. Germline CDR1 and CDR2: SGHDT and YYEEEE. This CDR3 has 19 amino acids. J was trimmed by 2 bases and V by 7 bases; bases with no gene match: 18. The CDR3 bases are TGTGCCAGCTGCCCGACCCGGGGGCCGACTAGCGGTAACACCGGGGAGCTGTTTTTT. This codes for CASCPTRGPTSGNTGELFF.

The rearrangement links TRBV9 to TRBJ2-1; D gene uncertain. This CDR3 has 11 amino acids. V shed 3 bases and J shed 6 bases, with 4 bases lying between them. From germline, CDR1 is SGDLS and CDR2 YYNGEE. The CDR3 DNA follows: TGTGCCAGCAGCGCCCTCAATGAGCAGTTCTTC. Its translation is CASSALNEQFF.

This clonotype was seen only a few times. The rearrangement uses TRBV12-3 or TRBV12-4 and TRBJ1-5; 8 bases line up with TRBD1. This CDR3 has 15 residues. V lost 6 bases to trimming and J lost 3 bases; unmatched junction nucleotides: 7. In DNA form, the CDR3 reads TGTGCCAGCAGCAGGGACAGGAATTACAATCAGCCCCAGCATTTT. As protein: CASSRDRNYNQPQHF.

The chain joins TRBV20-1 to TRBJ1-1; 8 nucleotides align to TRBD1. Germline trimming cut 3 bases from V and 6 bases from J; bases unmatched to any gene: 15. CDR3 size: 16 residues. The V gene's germline CDR1 is DFQATT and CDR2 SNEGSKA (reference sequence). The CDR3 DNA reads as TGCAGTGCTAGTAGCCACGGGACAGGCTCTCTCTCTGAAGCTTTCTTT. Protein sequence: CSASSHGTGSLSEAFF.

The CDR3 DNA reads as TGTGCCAGTAGGGGGGACAGGCCCGACACTGAAGCTTTCTTT. Its translation: CASRGDRPDTEAFF. The chain couples TRBV19 to TRBJ1-1; 8 bases line up with TRBD1. Trimming took 6 bases from V and 3 from J; bases not matched to a gene: 6. Germline V lookup: CDR1 LNHDA, CDR2 SQIVND (reference sequence). This CDR3 spans 14 amino acids.